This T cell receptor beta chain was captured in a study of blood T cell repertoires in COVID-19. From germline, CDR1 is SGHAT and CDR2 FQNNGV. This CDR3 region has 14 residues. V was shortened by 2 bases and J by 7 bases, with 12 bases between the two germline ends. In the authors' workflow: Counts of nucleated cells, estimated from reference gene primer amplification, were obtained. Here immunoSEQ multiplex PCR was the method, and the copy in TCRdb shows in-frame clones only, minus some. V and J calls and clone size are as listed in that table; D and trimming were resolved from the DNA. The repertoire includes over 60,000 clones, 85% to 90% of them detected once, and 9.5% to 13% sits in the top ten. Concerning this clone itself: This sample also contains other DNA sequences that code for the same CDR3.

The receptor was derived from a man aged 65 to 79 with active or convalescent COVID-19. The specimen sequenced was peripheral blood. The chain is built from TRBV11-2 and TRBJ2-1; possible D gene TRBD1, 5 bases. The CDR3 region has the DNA TGTGCCAGCAGCTTAAGGCAGGGTGGAAATGAGCAGTTCTTC. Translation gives CASSLRQGGNEQFF.